This T cell receptor (beta chain) was observed in a study of cytomegalovirus exposure and HLA in healthy donors. Findings and caveats of the study: Roughly uniform sequencing depth across donors was assumed, possibly incorrectly.

The PCR was carried out with 60 Vbeta primers and 13 Jbeta primers. Sequencing was performed with immunoSEQ multiplex PCR; in TCRdb, only in-frame clones are kept and a portion is missing. This sample has under 200,000 clones, with around 78% found just once. Concerning this clone: Its matching antigen is unknown.

This CDR3 is built from 14 residues. Germline loops: CDR1 SGHDT, CDR2 YYEEEE. The V gene end was trimmed by 5 bases and the J gene end by 2 bases; junction bases not matched to a gene: 3. The clonotype comes from a female donor in good health and CMV-seronegative. This rearrangement joins TRBV5-6 to TRBJ1-2; the match to TRBD1 covers 10 bases. The sequenced material came from PBMCs. The CDR3 sequence is CASSPGQGNYGYTF. In nucleotides, the CDR3 is TGTGCCAGCAGTCCGGGACAGGGGAACTATGGCTACACCTTC.